The rows below give T cell receptor beta chains drawn from one sample of a study of cytomegalovirus exposure and HLA in healthy donors. Generated by immunoSEQ multiplex PCR, the TCRdb table keeps only in-frame clones and is missing some. The ten most abundant clones cover about 6.5% of a sample with under 200,000 clones. The sample was PBMCs. All receptors derive from a man aged 25 to 40 in good health and CMV-seronegative. Each CDR3 is given with its conserved first and last residue. D genes are given only for firm matches.

D: TRBD1
J: TRBJ1-1
V: TRBV6-5
CDR3: CASREGQVNTEAFF
DNA: TGTGCCAGCAGAGAAGGACAGGTGAACACTGAAGCTTTCTTT

D: -
J: TRBJ2-3
V: TRBV11-3
CDR3: CASSKHDTDTQYF
DNA: TGTGCCAGCAGCAAGCATGACACAGATACGCAGTATTTT

D: -
J: TRBJ1-4
V: TRBV29-1
CDR3: CSVGPDSRPEKLFF
DNA: TGCAGCGTCGGTCCGGACAGCCGGCCTGAAAAACTGTTTTTT

D: -
J: TRBJ2-1
V: TRBV2
CDR3: CASSDINEQFF
DNA: TGTGCCAGCAGTGACATCAATGAGCAGTTCTTC

D: TRBD2
J: TRBJ2-5
V: TRBV30
CDR3: CAWSIGGGASETQYF
DNA: TGTGCCTGGAGTATCGGCGGGGGGGCTTCCGAGACCCAGTACTTC

D: TRBD2
J: TRBJ2-5
V: TRBV13
CDR3: CASSSASAGGIRFQETQYF
DNA: TGTGCCAGCAGCTCCGCCTCAGCGGGAGGCATCCGATTCCAAGAGACCCAGTACTTC

D: TRBD1
J: TRBJ2-1
V: TRBV11-3
CDR3: CASTRDREWQFF
DNA: TGTGCCAGCACTCGGGACAGGGAATGGCAGTTCTTC

D: -
J: TRBJ2-3
V: TRBV6-5
CDR3: CASSYRAPDTQYF
DNA: TGTGCCAGCAGTTACAGAGCCCCAGATACGCAGTATTTT

D: TRBD1
J: TRBJ2-2
V: TRBV19
CDR3: CASSRTGATGELFF
DNA: TGTGCCAGTAGTAGGACAGGGGCCACCGGGGAGCTGTTTTTT

D: -
J: TRBJ2-3
V: TRBV6-1
CDR3: CAITEGQGITDTQYF
DNA: TGTGCCATCACAGAGGGGCAGGGGATCACAGATACGCAGTATTTT

D: -
J: TRBJ1-4
V: TRBV5-8
CDR3: CASSLVTVSNEKLFF
DNA: TGTGCCAGCAGCTTGGTCACAGTCTCTAATGAAAAACTGTTTTTT

D: -
J: TRBJ2-3
V: TRBV29-1
CDR3: CSAREVTDTQYF
DNA: TGCAGCGCGAGAGAGGTCACAGATACGCAGTATTTT

D: TRBD2
J: TRBJ2-5
V: TRBV5-1
CDR3: CASSFSGTQETQYF
DNA: TGCGCCAGCAGCTTTAGCGGGACCCAAGAGACCCAGTACTTC

D: -
J: TRBJ1-1
V: TRBV6-7
CDR3: CAIYKFRDTSNTEAFF
DNA: TGTGCCATCTACAAATTCCGGGACACCTCGAACACTGAAGCTTTCTTT

D: TRBD2
J: TRBJ2-3
V: TRBV15
CDR3: CATSRGTSGLQYF
DNA: TGTGCCACCAGCAGAGGAACTAGCGGCCTGCAGTATTTT

D: -
J: TRBJ1-1
V: TRBV10-3
CDR3: CAISEPGTSEAFF
DNA: TGTGCCATCAGTGAGCCTGGGACAAGTGAAGCTTTCTTT

D: -
J: TRBJ1-3
V: TRBV21-1
CDR3: CASSKADGFENTIYF
DNA: TGTGCCAGCAGCAAAGCTGACGGGTTCGAAAACACCATATATTTT

D: -
J: TRBJ2-3
V: TRBV18
CDR3: CASSPGHGGGTDTQYF
DNA: TGTGCCAGCTCACCTGGACACGGTGGTGGCACAGATACGCAGTATTTT

D: TRBD2
J: TRBJ2-3
V: TRBV19
CDR3: CASSPTSGGAGSDTQYF
DNA: TGTGCCAGTAGTCCCACTAGCGGGGGGGCGGGGTCAGATACGCAGTATTTT

D: -
J: TRBJ1-5
V: TRBV19
CDR3: CATRPRGAPNQPQHF
DNA: TGTGCCACCCGGCCTAGAGGAGCCCCTAATCAGCCCCAGCATTTT

D: TRBD2
J: TRBJ2-7
V: TRBV11-3
CDR3: CASSLEAGGYYEQYF
DNA: TGTGCCAGCAGCTTAGAGGCGGGGGGATACTACGAGCAGTACTTC

D: -
J: TRBJ1-1
V: TRBV5-1
CDR3: CASSFSNAPLNTEAFF
DNA: TGCGCCAGCAGCTTTAGCAATGCCCCCCTGAACACTGAAGCTTTCTTT

D: TRBD2
J: TRBJ2-3
V: TRBV5-1
CDR3: CASRYSGGAADTQYF
DNA: TGCGCCAGCCGGTATAGCGGGGGGGCCGCAGATACGCAGTATTTT

D: -
J: TRBJ1-1
V: TRBV6-1
CDR3: CGLELNTEAFF
DNA: TGCGGACTAGAATTGAACACTGAAGCTTTCTTT

D: TRBD1
J: TRBJ1-2
V: TRBV19
CDR3: CASRGQPTNYGYTF
DNA: TGTGCCAGCAGGGGACAGCCAACTAACTATGGCTACACCTTC

D: TRBD1
J: TRBJ1-4
V: TRBV7-9
CDR3: CASRWTGANEKLFF
DNA: TGTGCCAGCAGGTGGACAGGGGCTAATGAAAAACTGTTTTTT